A selection of T cell receptor beta chains follows, all from one sample in a study of Tregs in tolerant kidney transplant recipients. Sequencing was performed with immunoSEQ multiplex PCR; in TCRdb, only in-frame clones are kept and a portion is missing. The table records fewer than 45,000 clones, roughly 95% of them present only once. Their target antigens are unknown. Sequencing was carried out using Tregs from blood cultured with allogeneic cells. These receptors were collected from a human donor in good health. CDR3s include the opening cysteine and the closing phenylalanine or tryptophan. D genes are given only for firm matches. Size tells how often a clone was seen (once, few, many) or the class of an expanded clone, and some rows leave it out.

abundance	d_gene	j_gene	v_gene	CDR3nt	CDR3aa
.	.	TRBJ1-1	TRBV9	TGTGCCAGCAGCGGACATCTAAACACTGAAGCTTTCTTT	CASSGHLNTEAFF
.	.	TRBJ1-2	TRBV2	TGTGCCAGCACCGGATCCATTAACTATGGCTACACCTTC	CASTGSINYGYTF
once	.	TRBJ2-7	TRBV7-2	TGTGCCAGCAGCTGGCACCACGAGCAGTACTTC	CASSWHHEQYF
once	.	TRBJ1-1	TRBV7-9	TGTGCCAGCAGCAAGACAGAAAACACTGAAGCTTTCTTT	CASSKTENTEAFF
.	.	TRBJ1-1	TRBV20-1	TGCAGTGCTAGAGATGGGTGGGGAGCTTTCTTT	CSARDGWGAFF
.	TRBD1	TRBJ1-1	TRBV27	TGTGCCAGCAGTCTACGGACAGGCTGGGTGGGAGCTTTCTTT	CASSLRTGWVGAFF
.	.	TRBJ1-5	TRBV7-2	TGTGCCAGCAGCTCACCCCGAGGGTTGAGCCATAATCAGCCCCAGCATTTT	CASSSPRGLSHNQPQHF
.	TRBD1	TRBJ2-7	TRBV19	TGTGCCAGTAGTACCTCAGGACAGGCCGTCTACCACGAGCAGTACTTC	CASSTSGQAVYHEQYF
.	.	TRBJ2-3	TRBV6-5	TGTGCCAGCAGTTTGGGCCTCGGAGATACGCAGTATTTT	CASSLGLGDTQYF
.	.	TRBJ1-2	TRBV28	TGTGCCAGCAGTTTGCAGGGGTACGGCTACACCTTC	CASSLQGYGYTF
.	TRBD2	TRBJ2-1	TRBV2	TGTGCCAGCAGGAGAGGGGGACTAGCGGGAGGAAATGAGCAGTTCTTC	CASRRGGLAGGNEQFF
.	.	TRBJ2-7	TRBV28	TGTGCCAGCAGAACGAATGTCTACGAGCAGTACTTC	CASRTNVYEQYF
once	.	TRBJ2-7	TRBV6-6	TGTGCCAGCATGGGCGGTGGTTACTACGAGCAGTACTTC	CASMGGGYYEQYF
.	TRBD1	TRBJ1-5	TRBV28	TGTGCCAGCAGTTTATATTTCCAACGGATGTTAACGACAGGGGGGGGGAATCAGCCCCAGCATTTT	CASSLYFQRMLTTGGGNQPQHF
.	.	TRBJ2-2	TRBV10-1	TGCGCCAGCAGTGTAAGGCGCCCCGCGGGGACCGGGGAGCTGTTTTTT	CASSVRRPAGTGELFF
once	TRBD2	TRBJ2-3	TRBV14	TGTGCCAGCAGCACCCGAGCGGGAGTTGGTGTTGATACGCAGTATTTT	CASSTRAGVGVDTQYF
.	TRBD2	TRBJ2-1	TRBV7-2	TGTGCCAGCAGCTTAATGAGTGTAGCGGGAAAGAATGAGCAGTTCTTC	CASSLMSVAGKNEQFF
.	.	TRBJ1-2	TRBV27	TGTGCCAGCAGTTCTTCCCCTTACTACAGGGTCCCCTATGGCTACACCTTC	CASSSSPYYRVPYGYTF
.	.	TRBJ2-7	TRBV1	TGCACCAGCAGCCAAATCGCCCCCGGGACAAAACTAGCGGGGGGCTACGAGCAGTACTTC	CTSSQIAPGTKLAGGYEQYF
few	.	TRBJ1-6	TRBV25-1	TGTGCCAGCCATACGGTGGGTTCACCCCTCCACTTT	CASHTVGSPLHF
.	.	TRBJ2-5	TRBV5-1	TGCGCCAGCAGCTTCAGACTGAACGTTAGGACCCAAGAGACCCAGTACTTC	CASSFRLNVRTQETQYF
.	TRBD1	TRBJ1-2	TRBV2	TGTGCCAGCAGCTTACAGGGGTACTATGGCTACACCTTC	CASSLQGYYGYTF
.	TRBD1	TRBJ1-6	TRBV6-6	TGTGCCAGCAGTTACCGAGGACAGGGCGGTTCACCCCTCCACTTT	CASSYRGQGGSPLHF
.	TRBD1	TRBJ1-2	TRBV2	TGTGCCAGCAGGACCTCAGGGGGCGTATGGTATGGCTACACCTTC	CASRTSGGVWYGYTF
.	TRBD2	TRBJ2-3	TRBV7-9	TGTGCCAGCAGCCTCACAGCGGGGGAAGGCACAGATACGCAGTATTTT	CASSLTAGEGTDTQYF
.	TRBD2	TRBJ2-7	TRBV6-5	TGTGCCAGCAAGCGGGGCGGTTCCTACGAGCAGTACTTC	CASKRGGSYEQYF
.	TRBD1	TRBJ1-1	TRBV5-1	TGCGCCAGCAGCCCACTGCCAGGGGGCACTGAAGCTTTCTTT	CASSPLPGGTEAFF
.	TRBD2	TRBJ2-5	TRBV6-5	TGTGCCAGCAGCAGAACCCCCCGGGGGGGACAGACCCAGTACTTC	CASSRTPRGGQTQYF
once	TRBD2	TRBJ2-7	TRBV2	TGTGCTTCCAACGCCAGGGACTACCCAACCTACGAGCAGTACTTC	CASNARDYPTYEQYF
.	TRBD1	TRBJ2-2	TRBV10-2	TGCGCCAGCCGTGGACAGGGGAATTGGGGGGAGCTGTTTTTT	CASRGQGNWGELFF
.	.	TRBJ2-3	TRBV6-5	TGTGCCAGCAGTTCATACAGGGCCTGGGGCACAGATACGCAGTATTTT	CASSSYRAWGTDTQYF
.	.	TRBJ1-4	TRBV2	TGTGCCAGCAGTGCCGCGCCAAGGCGGGAAAAACTGTTTTTT	CASSAAPRREKLFF
.	TRBD1	TRBJ2-7	TRBV28	TGTGCCAGCAGTATGACCGGGACAGGCTCCTACGAGCAGTACTTC	CASSMTGTGSYEQYF
.	.	TRBJ1-1	TRBV27	TGTGCCAGCAGTTATAGACAGAACACTGAAGCTTTCTTT	CASSYRQNTEAFF
.	.	TRBJ2-7	TRBV19	TGTGCCAGTAGACAGAGACAGGTAGGGGGCTACGAGCAGTACTTC	CASRQRQVGGYEQYF
.	.	TRBJ1-2	TRBV6-6	TGTGCCAGCAGTTACACGGGGAAGAACTATGGCTACACCTTC	CASSYTGKNYGYTF
.	.	TRBJ2-6	TRBV27	TGTGCCAGCCGTCTTATGAGGGTGAAGAACTCTGGGGCCAACGTCCTGACTTTC	CASRLMRVKNSGANVLTF
few	TRBD1	TRBJ1-1	TRBV19	TGTGCCAGTACCTACCCTTTTGGGACAGGGAAAAACACTGAAGCTTTCTTT	CASTYPFGTGKNTEAFF
.	.	TRBJ1-1	TRBV25-1	TGTGCCAGCAGTGAATACAGGGGCCTCACTGAAGCTTTCTTT	CASSEYRGLTEAFF
once	.	TRBJ1-1	TRBV5-1	TGCGCCAGCAGCCGGACTGCCGACCAGGTAAACACTGAAGCTTTCTTT	CASSRTADQVNTEAFF
.	TRBD1	TRBJ1-1	TRBV10-3	TGTGCCATCAGTGGGTCGACAGGGGCCATGAACACTGAAGCTTTCTTT	CAISGSTGAMNTEAFF